The clone carrying this T cell receptor (beta chain) was detected only once. This record comes from a study of cytomegalovirus exposure and HLA in healthy donors. In the PCR, 60 Vbeta and 13 Jbeta primers were used. Sequenced by immunoSEQ multiplex PCR; TCRdb stores in-frame clones only, minus some. The sample has 150,000 to 200,000 clones, less than 85% seen once. The germline gives CDR1 MNHEY, CDR2 SVGAGI. There are 14 residues in the CDR3. The ends were cut back, 3 bases at V and 9 bases at J, with 15 bases in the middle. The genes are TRBV6-5 and TRBJ1-5; D remains unclear. Sequences were obtained from PBMCs. This receptor was identified in a man in his forties in good health and CMV-seronegative. The CDR3 here is CASSYDGREGPQHF. CDR3 nucleotide sequence: TGTGCCAGCAGTTATGACGGCCGGGAAGGGCCCCAGCATTTT.